Listed below are T cell receptor beta chains from one sample, sequenced in a study of blood T cell repertoires in COVID-19. Sequencing used immunoSEQ multiplex PCR; TCRdb keeps in-frame clones, though not all of them. The sample has around 100,000 clones, around 84% seen once. Sample: peripheral blood. All receptors come from a man between 65 and 85 years old with active or convalescent COVID-19. The CDR3 runs from the conserved cysteine through the conserved F or W. The D gene is left open where the match is weak. Size is omitted from some rows. Given values are once, few, many or a class for expanded clones.

clone size,D gene,J gene,V gene,CDR3 DNA,CDR3 protein
.,TRBD1,TRBJ2-7,TRBV18,TGTGCCAGCTCAGAGGGGACAGGGGATCTAGAGCAGTACTTC,CASSEGTGDLEQYF
.,.,TRBJ2-3,TRBV9,TGTGCCAGCAGCGTAAGTGGGGCCCGCACAGATACGCAGTATTTT,CASSVSGARTDTQYF
.,.,TRBJ2-1,TRBV2,TGTGCCAGCAGATGGACTGATTACAATGAGCAGTTCTTC,CASRWTDYNEQFF
.,.,TRBJ1-1,TRBV9,TGTGCCAGCAGCGTAGTTGGCCAGAACACTGAAGCTTTCTTT,CASSVVGQNTEAFF
.,.,TRBJ2-1,TRBV9,TGTGCCAGCAGCGTAGCGCCCAGGGGGGACGGTGAGCAGTTCTTC,CASSVAPRGDGEQFF
.,TRBD1,TRBJ1-6,TRBV6-5,TGTGCCAGCAGTCTCGGACAGGGATGGTCACCCCTCCACTTT,CASSLGQGWSPLHF
.,.,TRBJ2-7,TRBV6-5,TGTGCCAGCAGTTACTCGAGGGACTTCTACGAGCAGTACTTC,CASSYSRDFYEQYF
.,.,TRBJ2-5,TRBV5-1,TGCGCCAGCAGCGCCGAGCAAGAGACCCAGTACTTC,CASSAEQETQYF
.,.,TRBJ1-5,TRBV4-1,TGCGCCAGCAGCCAAGAAGGAGGGTATTATCAGCCCCAGCATTTT,CASSQEGGYYQPQHF
.,.,TRBJ2-3,TRBV6-5,TGTGCCAGCAGTTACTCGAGTAGGCAGGGCACAGATACGCAGTATTTT,CASSYSSRQGTDTQYF
once,TRBD1,TRBJ1-5,TRBV25-1,TGTGCCAGCAGTCCTAGGGGGCGAGGCAATCAGCCCCAGCATTTT,CASSPRGRGNQPQHF
.,.,TRBJ1-3,TRBV6-1,TGTGCCAGCAGTGAAGCGCTTCGACAGAAAAACACCATATATTTT,CASSEALRQKNTIYF
.,TRBD1,TRBJ2-3,TRBV19,TGTGCCAGTAGTTCCGGGACAGGGGGCATAAGCACAGATACGCAGTATTTT,CASSSGTGGISTDTQYF
.,TRBD1,TRBJ2-7,TRBV5-1,TGCGCCAGCAGCTTGGGCAGGGGGCTCGGCTACGAGCAGTACTTC,CASSLGRGLGYEQYF
.,.,TRBJ2-2,TRBV6-2/TRBV6-3,TGTGCCAGCAGTTACAGGGGCCCCGCGGGGACCGGGGAGCTGTTTTTT,CASSYRGPAGTGELFF
.,.,TRBJ1-2,TRBV6-6,TGTGCCAGCAGTATCAGGGGCGCACATGGCTACACCTTC,CASSIRGAHGYTF
.,TRBD1,TRBJ2-5,TRBV7-2,TGTGCCAGCGACAGGGGGCAAGAGACCCAGTACTTC,CASDRGQETQYF
.,TRBD2,TRBJ2-3,TRBV27,TGTGCCAGCTCTTCTATCCCGGGACTAGCGTTTACAGATACGCAGTATTTT,CASSSIPGLAFTDTQYF
few,.,TRBJ1-2,TRBV5-4,TGTGCCAGCAGCTTGGACCCCCCCGGGGGCTACACCTTC,CASSLDPPGGYTF
.,.,TRBJ2-2,TRBV7-2,TGTGCCAGCACCCAGACAGAGAACACCGGGGAGCTGTTTTTT,CASTQTENTGELFF
.,TRBD1,TRBJ1-2,TRBV29-1,TGCAGCGTTTCGGACAGGGGGCTCTATGGCTACACCTTC,CSVSDRGLYGYTF
.,.,TRBJ2-7,TRBV6-1,TGTGCCAGCAGTGATAGGTGGGGGGCCTACGAGCAGTACTTC,CASSDRWGAYEQYF
few,.,TRBJ1-1,TRBV6-6,TGTGCCAGCAGTTACGGGGCCACTGAAGCTTTCTTT,CASSYGATEAFF
.,.,TRBJ1-4,TRBV3-1/TRBV3-2,TGTGCCAGCAGCCAAGTGTTCTCAACTAATGAAAAACTGTTTTTT,CASSQVFSTNEKLFF
once,.,TRBJ2-2,TRBV11-1,TGTGCCAGCAGCTCCCGGACTATCAACACCGGGGAGCTGTTTTTT,CASSSRTINTGELFF
.,.,TRBJ2-7,TRBV30,TGTGCCTCTCAGGGGTCCTCCTACGAGCAGTACTTC,CASQGSSYEQYF
.,.,TRBJ1-2,TRBV2,TGTGCCAGCAGTGATTACGGGGTTTTGGGCTATGGCTACACCTTC,CASSDYGVLGYGYTF
.,.,TRBJ1-5,TRBV2,TGTGCCAGCAGTTTACTAATACAGGGTAATCAGCCCCAGCATTTT,CASSLLIQGNQPQHF